The clone carrying this TCR beta chain was seen repeatedly, ten times or more. The antigen remains undetermined. A template switching step contributed a universal primer site, while unique molecular identifiers were present in the cDNA. Via MiXCR, TCRdb re-called the 5' RACE reads, giving one row per CDR3 protein. The repertoire includes roughly 350,000 distinct CDR3 sequences, around 9% of them detected once, and 8% to 9.5% sits in the top ten. The sample originates from a study of identical twins. V lost 5 bases to trimming and J lost 7 bases; unmatched junction nucleotides: 7. CDR3 size: 16 residues. Looked up from germline, CDR1 is SGHVS and CDR2 is FQNEAQ. General study results and limits: Less excess twin sharing appeared in beta out-of-frame sequences. Out-of-frame TCR alpha sharing in monozygotic twins exceeded recombination model predictions. The conclusions drew on cross-sectional statistical analysis instead of tracking the same donors.

Sequencing used naive T cells sorted from blood. The TCR was taken from a woman between 50 and 59 years old in good health. The chain carries TRBV7-8 and TRBJ2-2; 13 nucleotides align to TRBD2. CDR3 coding DNA: TGTGCCAGCAGCCCTGGGACTAGCGGGGAAGTCGGGGAGCTGTTTTTT. It specifies CASSPGTSGEVGELFF.